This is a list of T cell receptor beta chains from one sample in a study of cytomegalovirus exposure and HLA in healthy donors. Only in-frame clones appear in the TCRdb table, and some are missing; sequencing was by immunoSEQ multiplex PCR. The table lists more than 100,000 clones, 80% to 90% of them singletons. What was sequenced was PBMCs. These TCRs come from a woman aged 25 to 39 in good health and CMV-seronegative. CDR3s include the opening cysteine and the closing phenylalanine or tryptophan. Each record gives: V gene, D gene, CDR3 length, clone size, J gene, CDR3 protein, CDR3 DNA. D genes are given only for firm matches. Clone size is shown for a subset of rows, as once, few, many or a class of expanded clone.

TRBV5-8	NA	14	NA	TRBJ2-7	CASSFRAGGYEQYF	TGTGCCAGCAGCTTCAGAGCGGGTGGATACGAGCAGTACTTC
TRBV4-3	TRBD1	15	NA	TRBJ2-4	CASSQMDRDGNIQYF	TGCGCCAGCAGCCAAATGGACAGGGATGGAAACATTCAGTACTTC
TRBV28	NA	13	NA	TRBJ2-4	CASSLQGKNIQYF	TGTGCCAGCAGTTTACAGGGCAAAAACATTCAGTACTTC
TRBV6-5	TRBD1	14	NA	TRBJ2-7	CASSRNRGPYEQYF	TGTGCCAGCAGCCGTAACAGGGGTCCCTACGAGCAGTACTTC
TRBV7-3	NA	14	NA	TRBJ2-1	CASSPAGLNNEQFF	TGTGCCAGCAGCCCTGCCGGACTTAACAATGAGCAGTTCTTC
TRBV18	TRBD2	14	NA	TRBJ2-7	CASAGASGSYEQYF	TGTGCCAGTGCAGGGGCTAGCGGGAGTTACGAGCAGTACTTC
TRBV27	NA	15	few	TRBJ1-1	CASRTRSAMNTEAFF	TGTGCCAGCAGGACAAGATCGGCGATGAACACTGAAGCTTTCTTT
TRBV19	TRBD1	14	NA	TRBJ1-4	CASSRDSVGEKLFF	TGTGCCAGTAGTCGGGACAGTGTCGGTGAAAAACTGTTTTTT
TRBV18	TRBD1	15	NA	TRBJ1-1	CASSPPGTGRTEAFF	TGTGCCAGCTCACCCCCCGGGACAGGGAGGACTGAAGCTTTCTTT
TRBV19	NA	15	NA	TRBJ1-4	CASSIGFVLGQELFF	TGTGCCAGTAGTATAGGGTTCGTTTTGGGGCAGGAACTGTTTTTT